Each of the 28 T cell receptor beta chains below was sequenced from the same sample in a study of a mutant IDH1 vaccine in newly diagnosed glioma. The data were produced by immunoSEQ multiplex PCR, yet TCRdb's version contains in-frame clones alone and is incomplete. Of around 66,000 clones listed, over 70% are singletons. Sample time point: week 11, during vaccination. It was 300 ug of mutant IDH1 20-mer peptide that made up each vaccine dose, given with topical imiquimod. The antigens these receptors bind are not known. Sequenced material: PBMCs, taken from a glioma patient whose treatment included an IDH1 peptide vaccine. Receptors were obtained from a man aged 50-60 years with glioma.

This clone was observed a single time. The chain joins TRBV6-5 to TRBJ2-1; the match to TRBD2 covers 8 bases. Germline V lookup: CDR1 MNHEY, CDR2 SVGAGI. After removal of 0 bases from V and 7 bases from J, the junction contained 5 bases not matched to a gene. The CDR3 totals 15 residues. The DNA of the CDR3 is TGTGCCAGCAGTTACTCCTACGCTAGCGGGAATGAGCAGTTCTTC. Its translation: CASSYSYASGNEQFF.

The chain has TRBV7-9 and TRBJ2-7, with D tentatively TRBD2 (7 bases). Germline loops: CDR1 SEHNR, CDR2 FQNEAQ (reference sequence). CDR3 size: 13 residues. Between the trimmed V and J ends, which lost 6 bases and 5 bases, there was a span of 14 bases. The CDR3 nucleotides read TGTGCCAGCAGTGAGGGGGGGCAGAACGAGCAGTACTTC. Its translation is CASSEGGQNEQYF.

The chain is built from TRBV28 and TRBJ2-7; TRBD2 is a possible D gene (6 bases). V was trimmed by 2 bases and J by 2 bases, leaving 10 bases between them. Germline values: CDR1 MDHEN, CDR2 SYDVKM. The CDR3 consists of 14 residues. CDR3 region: CASSLGGGTYEQYF. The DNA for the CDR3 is TGTGCCAGCAGTTTAGGGGGAGGAACCTACGAGCAGTACTTC.

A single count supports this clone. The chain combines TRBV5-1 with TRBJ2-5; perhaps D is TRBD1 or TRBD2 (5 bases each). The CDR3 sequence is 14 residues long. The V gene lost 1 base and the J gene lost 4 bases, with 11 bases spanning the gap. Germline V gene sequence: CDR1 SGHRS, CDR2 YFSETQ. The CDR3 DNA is TGCGCCAGCAGCTTGCTGGGGACCTCAGAGACCCAGTACTTC. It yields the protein CASSLLGTSETQYF.

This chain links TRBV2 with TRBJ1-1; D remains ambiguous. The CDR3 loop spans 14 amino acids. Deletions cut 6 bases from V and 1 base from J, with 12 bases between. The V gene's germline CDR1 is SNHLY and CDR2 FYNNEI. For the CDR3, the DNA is TGTGCCAGCAGGACCCGGGCGTCGAACACTGAAGCTTTCTTT. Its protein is CASRTRASNTEAFF.

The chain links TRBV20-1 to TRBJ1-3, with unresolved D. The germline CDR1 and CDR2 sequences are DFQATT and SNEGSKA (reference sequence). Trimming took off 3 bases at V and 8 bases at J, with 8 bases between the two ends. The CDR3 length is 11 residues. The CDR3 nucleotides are TGCAGTGCTAGGGTAGAGGACACCATATATTTT. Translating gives CSARVEDTIYF.

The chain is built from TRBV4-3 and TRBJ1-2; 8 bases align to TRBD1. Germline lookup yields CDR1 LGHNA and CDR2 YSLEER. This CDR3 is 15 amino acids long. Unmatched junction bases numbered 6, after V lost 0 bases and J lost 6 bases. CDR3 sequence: CASSQEPGGRNGYTF. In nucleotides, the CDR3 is TGCGCCAGCAGCCAAGAGCCAGGGGGCCGTAATGGCTACACCTTC.

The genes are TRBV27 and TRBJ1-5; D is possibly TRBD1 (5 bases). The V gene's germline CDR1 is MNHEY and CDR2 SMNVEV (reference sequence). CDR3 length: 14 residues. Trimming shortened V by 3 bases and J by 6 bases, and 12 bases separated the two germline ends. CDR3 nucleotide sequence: TGTGCCAGCAGTTTGTCAGGGACGGTTCAGCCCCAGCATTTT. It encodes CASSLSGTVQPQHF.

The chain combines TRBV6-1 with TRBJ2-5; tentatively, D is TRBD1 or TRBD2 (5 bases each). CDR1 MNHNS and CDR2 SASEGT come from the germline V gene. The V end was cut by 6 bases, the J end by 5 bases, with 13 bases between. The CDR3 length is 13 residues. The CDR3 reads CASRRGVVETQYF. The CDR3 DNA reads TGTGCCAGCAGGAGAGGGGTCGTGGAGACCCAGTACTTC.

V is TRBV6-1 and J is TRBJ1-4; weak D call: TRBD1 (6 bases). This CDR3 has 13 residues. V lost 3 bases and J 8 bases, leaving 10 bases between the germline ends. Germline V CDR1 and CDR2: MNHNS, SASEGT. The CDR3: CASSEGGLEKLFF. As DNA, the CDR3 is TGTGCCAGCAGTGAGGGGGGGCTGGAAAAACTGTTTTTT.

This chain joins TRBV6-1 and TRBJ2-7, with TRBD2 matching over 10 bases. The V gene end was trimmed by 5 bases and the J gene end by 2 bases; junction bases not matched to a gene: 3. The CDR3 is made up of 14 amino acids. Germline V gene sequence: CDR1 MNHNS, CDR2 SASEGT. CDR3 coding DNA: TGTGCCAGCAGTTTACTAGCGGGAACCTACGAGCAGTACTTC. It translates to CASSLLAGTYEQYF.

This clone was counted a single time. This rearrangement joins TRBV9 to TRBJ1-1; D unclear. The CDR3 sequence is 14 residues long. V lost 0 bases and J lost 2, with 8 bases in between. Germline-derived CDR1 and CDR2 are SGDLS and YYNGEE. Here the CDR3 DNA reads TGTGCCAGCAGCGTAGTCCCGGGAAACACTGAAGCTTTCTTT. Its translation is CASSVVPGNTEAFF.

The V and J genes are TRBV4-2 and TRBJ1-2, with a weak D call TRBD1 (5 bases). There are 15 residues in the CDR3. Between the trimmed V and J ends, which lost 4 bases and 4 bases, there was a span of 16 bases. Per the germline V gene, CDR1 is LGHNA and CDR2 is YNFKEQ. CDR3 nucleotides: TGTGCCAGCAGCCGTGAACCGGGGGAGCCCTATGGCTACACCTTC. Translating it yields CASSREPGEPYGYTF.

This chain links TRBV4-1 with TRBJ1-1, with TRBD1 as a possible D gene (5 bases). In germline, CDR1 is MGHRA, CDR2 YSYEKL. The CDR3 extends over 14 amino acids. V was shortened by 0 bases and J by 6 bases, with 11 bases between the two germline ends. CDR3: CASSQDPGGPEAFF. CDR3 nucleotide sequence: TGCGCCAGCAGCCAAGATCCGGGGGGACCTGAAGCTTTCTTT.

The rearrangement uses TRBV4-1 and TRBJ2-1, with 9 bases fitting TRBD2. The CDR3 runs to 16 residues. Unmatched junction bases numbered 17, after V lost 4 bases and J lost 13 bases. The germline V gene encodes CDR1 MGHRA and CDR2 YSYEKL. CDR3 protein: CASSPVAGDALREQFF. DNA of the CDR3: TGCGCCAGCAGCCCAGTAGCGGGAGACGCCCTGCGCGAACAGTTCTTC.

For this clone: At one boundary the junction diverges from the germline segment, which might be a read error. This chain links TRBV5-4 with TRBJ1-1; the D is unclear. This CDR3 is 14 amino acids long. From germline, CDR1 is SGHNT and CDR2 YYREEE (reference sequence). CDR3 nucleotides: TGTGACAGCAGCTTGGCTATAGGGAACACTGAAGCTTTCTTT. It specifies CDSSLAIGNTEAFF.

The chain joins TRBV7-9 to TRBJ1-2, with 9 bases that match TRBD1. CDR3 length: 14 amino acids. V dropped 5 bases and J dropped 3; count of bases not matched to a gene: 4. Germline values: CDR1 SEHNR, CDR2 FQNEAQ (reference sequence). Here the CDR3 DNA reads TGTGCCAGCAGCAGCCGGGACAGGGACTATGGCTACACCTTC. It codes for CASSSRDRDYGYTF.

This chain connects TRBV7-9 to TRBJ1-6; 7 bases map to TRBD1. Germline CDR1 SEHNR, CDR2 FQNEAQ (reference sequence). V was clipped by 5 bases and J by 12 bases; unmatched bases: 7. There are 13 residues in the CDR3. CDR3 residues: CASSLTGDQPLHF. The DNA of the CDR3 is TGTGCCAGCAGCCTTACAGGGGATCAACCCCTCCACTTT.

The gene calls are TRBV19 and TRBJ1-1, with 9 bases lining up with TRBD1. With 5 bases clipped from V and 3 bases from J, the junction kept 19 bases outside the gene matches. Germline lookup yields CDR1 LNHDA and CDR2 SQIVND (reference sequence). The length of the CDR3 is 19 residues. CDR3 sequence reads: CASSEEIGTGFVSDTEAFF. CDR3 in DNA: TGTGCCAGTAGTGAGGAGATCGGGACAGGGTTTGTGAGTGACACTGAAGCTTTCTTT.

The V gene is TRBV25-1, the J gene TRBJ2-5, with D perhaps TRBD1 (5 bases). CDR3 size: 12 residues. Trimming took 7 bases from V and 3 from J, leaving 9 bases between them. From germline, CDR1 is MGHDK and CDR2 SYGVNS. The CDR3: CASMIGEETQYF. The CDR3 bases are TGTGCCAGCATGATAGGGGAAGAGACCCAGTACTTC.

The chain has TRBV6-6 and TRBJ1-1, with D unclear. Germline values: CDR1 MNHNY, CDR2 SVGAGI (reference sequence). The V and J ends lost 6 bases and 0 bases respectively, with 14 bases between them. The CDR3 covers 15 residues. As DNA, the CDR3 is TGTGCCAGCAGCCCCCGGGCAGACCTGAACACTGAAGCTTTCTTT. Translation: CASSPRADLNTEAFF.

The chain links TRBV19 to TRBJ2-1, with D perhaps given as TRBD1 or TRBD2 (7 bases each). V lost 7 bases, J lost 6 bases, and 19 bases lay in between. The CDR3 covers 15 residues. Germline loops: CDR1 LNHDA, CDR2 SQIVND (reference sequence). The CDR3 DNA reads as TGTGCCAGTACCCCAGGGGGGGTCGGGCCCAATGAGCAGTTCTTC. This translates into CASTPGGVGPNEQFF.

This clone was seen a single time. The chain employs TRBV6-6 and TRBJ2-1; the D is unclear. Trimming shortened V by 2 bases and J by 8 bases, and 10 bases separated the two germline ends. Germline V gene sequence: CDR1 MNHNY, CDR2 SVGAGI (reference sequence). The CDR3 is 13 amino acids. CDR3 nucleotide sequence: TGTGCCAGCAGTTACCAGACTCGCTATGAGCAGTTCTTC. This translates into CASSYQTRYEQFF.

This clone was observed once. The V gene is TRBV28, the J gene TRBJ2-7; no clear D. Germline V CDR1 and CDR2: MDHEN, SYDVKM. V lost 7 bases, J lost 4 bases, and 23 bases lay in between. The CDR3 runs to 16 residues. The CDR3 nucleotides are TGTGCCAGCAACCCGACGGACGGTGGGAAGACTTACGAGCAGTACTTC. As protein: CASNPTDGGKTYEQYF.

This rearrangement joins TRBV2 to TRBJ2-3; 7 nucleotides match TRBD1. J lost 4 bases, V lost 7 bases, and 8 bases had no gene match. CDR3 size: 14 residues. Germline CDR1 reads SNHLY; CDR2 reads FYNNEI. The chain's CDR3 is CASTRQGGPDTQYF. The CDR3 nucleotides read TGTGCCAGCACCAGACAAGGGGGCCCAGATACGCAGTATTTT.

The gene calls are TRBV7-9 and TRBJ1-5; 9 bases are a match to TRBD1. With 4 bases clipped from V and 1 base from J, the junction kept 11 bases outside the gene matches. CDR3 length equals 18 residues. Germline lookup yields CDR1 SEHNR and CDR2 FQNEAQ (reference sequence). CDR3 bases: TGTGCCAGCAGCTCGGGACAGGGAAGGTTTCGGAGCAATCAGCCCCAGCATTTT. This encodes CASSSGQGRFRSNQPQHF.

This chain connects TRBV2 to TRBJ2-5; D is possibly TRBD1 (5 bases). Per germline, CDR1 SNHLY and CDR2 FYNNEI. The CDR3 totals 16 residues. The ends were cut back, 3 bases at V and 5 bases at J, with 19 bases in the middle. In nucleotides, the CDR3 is TGTGCCAGCAGTGACCCCGTCCAGGGAATTGCGGAGACCCAGTACTTC. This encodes CASSDPVQGIAETQYF.

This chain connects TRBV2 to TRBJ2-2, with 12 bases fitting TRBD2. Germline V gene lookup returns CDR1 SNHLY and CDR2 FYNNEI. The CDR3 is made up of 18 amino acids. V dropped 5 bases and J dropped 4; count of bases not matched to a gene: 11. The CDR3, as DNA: TGTGCCAGCAGTATGACTAGCGGGAGTAATCCGAGCACCGGGGAGCTGTTTTTT. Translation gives CASSMTSGSNPSTGELFF. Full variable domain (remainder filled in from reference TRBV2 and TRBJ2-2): EPEVTQTPSHQVTQMGQEVILRCVPISNHLYFYWYRQILGQKVEFLVSFYNNEISEKSEIFDDQFSVERPDGSNFTLKIRSTKLEDSAMYFCASSMTSGSNPSTGELFFGEGSRLTVL.